The clone carrying this T cell receptor beta chain showed up many times. Antigen specificity is unknown. This sample stems from a study of T-cell reconstitution after alpha-beta-depleted transplantation in children. Overall study findings and caveats: At day 60, the high TCRbeta diversity found in some patients originated from recipient T cells and thymic progenitors that had survived. Expanded clones from the graft, numbering several hundred, reportedly supplied alpha-beta T cells about two months after transplant. At one year after transplant, newly produced T cells mostly accounted for T-cell counts and diversity.

This sample's TCRbeta library carried unique molecular identifier barcodes. TCRdb reprocessed the PCR reads with MiXCR, giving one entry per CDR3 protein. The table lists 670,000 or so distinct CDR3 sequences, about an eighth of them singletons. Germline V CDR1 and CDR2: SGHRS, YFSETQ. This CDR3 region has 16 residues. After removal of 2 bases from V and 5 bases from J, the junction contained 8 bases not matched to a gene. The origin of this receptor is a girl aged 2 to 9 with congenital amegakaryocytic thrombocytopenia, due to receive a stem cell transplant. The rearrangement joins TRBV5-1 to TRBJ2-1, with 9 bases identical to TRBD2. Sequencing was performed on PBMCs, taken before TCRalphabeta/CD19-depleted stem cell transplant. In DNA form, the CDR3 reads TGCGCCAGCAGCTTAAGAGCAGCGGGAGGTCACAATGAGCAGTTCTTC. The encoded protein is CASSLRAAGGHNEQFF. Filled out from reference TRBV5-1 and TRBJ2-1, the complete variable domain reads KAGVTQTPRYLIKTRGQQVTLSCSPISGHRSVSWYQQTPGQGLQFLFEYFSETQRNKGNFPGRFSGRQFSNSRSEMNVSTLELGDSALYLCASSLRAAGGHNEQFFGPGTRLTVL.